In its sample, the clone carrying this T cell receptor beta chain was seen a few times. What it recognizes is unknown. Healthy Caucasians supplied all donations. These data come from a study of identical twins. General study findings and limits: Recombination models fit unrelated individuals' TCR alpha sharing but underestimated twins'.

TCRdb independently ran MiXCR on the 5' RACE reads; one entry per CDR3 protein. The data hold nearly 900,000 distinct CDR3 sequences, with roughly 12% observed a single time. The same data also went into a second study, on yellow fever vaccine responses in identical twins.

The TCR was taken from a woman in her late teens or twenties in good health. The sequencing input was PBMCs.

This chain's CDR3 is CASSSFPGTGDTQYF. CDR3 sequence (DNA): TGTGCCAGCAGTTCATTCCCCGGGACAGGGGATACGCAGTATTTT. The genes are TRBV28 and TRBJ2-3; 9 nucleotides align to TRBD1. Germline V gene data show CDR1 as MDHEN and CDR2 as SYDVKM. Unmatched junction bases numbered 8, after V lost 4 bases and J lost 6 bases. There are 15 residues in the CDR3.